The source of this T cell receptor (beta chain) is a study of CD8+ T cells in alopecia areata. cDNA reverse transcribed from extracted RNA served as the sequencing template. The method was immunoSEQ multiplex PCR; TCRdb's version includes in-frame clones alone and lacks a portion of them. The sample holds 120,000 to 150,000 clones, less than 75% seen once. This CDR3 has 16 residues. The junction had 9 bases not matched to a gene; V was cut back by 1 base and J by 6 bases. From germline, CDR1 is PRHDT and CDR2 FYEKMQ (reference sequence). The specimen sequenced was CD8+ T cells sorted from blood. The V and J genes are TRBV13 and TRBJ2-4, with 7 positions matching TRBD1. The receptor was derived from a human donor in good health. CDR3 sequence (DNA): TGTGCCAGCAGCTTAGAAGGGGGCGAGGAAGGAAACATTCAGTACTTC. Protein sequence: CASSLEGGEEGNIQYF.